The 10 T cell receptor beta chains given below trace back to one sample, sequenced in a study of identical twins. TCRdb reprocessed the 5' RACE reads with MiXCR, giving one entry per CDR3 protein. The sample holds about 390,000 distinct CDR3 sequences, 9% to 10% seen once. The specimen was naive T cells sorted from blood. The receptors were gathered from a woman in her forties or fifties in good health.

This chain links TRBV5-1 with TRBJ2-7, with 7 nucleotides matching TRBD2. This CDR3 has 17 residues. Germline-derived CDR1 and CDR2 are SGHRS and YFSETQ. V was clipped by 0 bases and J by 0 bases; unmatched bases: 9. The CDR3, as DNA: TGCGCCAGCAGCTTGGGCGTGGGGCTAGCGGTCTCCTACGAGCAGTACTTC. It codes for CASSLGVGLAVSYEQYF.

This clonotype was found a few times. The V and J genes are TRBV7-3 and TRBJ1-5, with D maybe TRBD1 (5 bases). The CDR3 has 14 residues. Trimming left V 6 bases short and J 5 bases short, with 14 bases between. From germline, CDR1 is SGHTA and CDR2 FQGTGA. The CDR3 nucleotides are TGTGCCAGCAGTCCAACAGGAGATGATCAGCCCCAGCATTTT. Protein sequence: CASSPTGDDQPQHF.

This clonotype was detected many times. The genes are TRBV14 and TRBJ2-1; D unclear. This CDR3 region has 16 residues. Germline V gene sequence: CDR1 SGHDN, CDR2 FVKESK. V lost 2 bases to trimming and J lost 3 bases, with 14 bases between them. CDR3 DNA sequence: TGTGCCAGCAGCCAATCGGGCGCGCCTCTCTACAATGAGCAGTTCTTC. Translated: CASSQSGAPLYNEQFF.

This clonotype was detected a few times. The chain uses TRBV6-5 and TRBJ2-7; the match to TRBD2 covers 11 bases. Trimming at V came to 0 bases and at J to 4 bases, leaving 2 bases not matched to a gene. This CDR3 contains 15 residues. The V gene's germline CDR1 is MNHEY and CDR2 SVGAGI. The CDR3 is CASSYSASGGYEQYV. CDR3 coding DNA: TGTGCCAGCAGTTACTCGGCTAGCGGGGGGTACGAGCAGTACGTC.

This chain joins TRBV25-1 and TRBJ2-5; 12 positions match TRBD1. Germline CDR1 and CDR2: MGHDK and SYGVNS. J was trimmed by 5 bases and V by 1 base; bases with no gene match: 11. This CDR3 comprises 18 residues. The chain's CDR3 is CASSEFIGTGGFRETQYF. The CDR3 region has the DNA TGTGCCAGCAGTGAATTCATCGGGACAGGGGGCTTCAGGGAGACCCAGTACTTC.

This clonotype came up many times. Here the CDR3 reads CSALPGLAYEQFF. The CDR3 region has the DNA TGCAGCGCCCTCCCGGGACTAGCTTATGAGCAGTTCTTC. The rearrangement links TRBV29-1 to TRBJ2-1; 9 bases fit TRBD2. This CDR3 contains 13 residues. V lost 7 bases and J lost 8; bases outside the gene matches: 9. The germline CDR1 and CDR2 sequences are SQVTM and ANQGSEA.

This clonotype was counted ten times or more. The CDR3 nucleotides read TGTGCCAGCAGTGTAGGATCTAGCGGGAGAATCAATGAGCAGTTCTTC. Its protein product is CASSVGSSGRINEQFF. The chain carries TRBV2 and TRBJ2-1; TRBD2 matches 10 bases. V was clipped by 4 bases and J by 6 bases; unmatched bases: 9. Germline CDR1 and CDR2: SNHLY and FYNNEI. The CDR3 has 16 residues.

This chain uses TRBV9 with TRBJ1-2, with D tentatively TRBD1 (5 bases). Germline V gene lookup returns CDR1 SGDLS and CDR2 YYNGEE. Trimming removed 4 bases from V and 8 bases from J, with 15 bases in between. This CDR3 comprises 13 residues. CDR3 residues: CASSRPWGGGYTF. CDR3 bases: TGTGCCAGCAGCCGACCATGGGGGGGAGGCTACACCTTC. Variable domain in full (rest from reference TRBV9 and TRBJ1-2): DSGVTQTPKHLITATGQRVTLRCSPRSGDLSVYWYQQSLDQGLQFLIQYYNGEERAKGNILERFSAQQFPDLHSELNLSSLELGDSALYFCASSRPWGGGYTFGSGTRLTVV.

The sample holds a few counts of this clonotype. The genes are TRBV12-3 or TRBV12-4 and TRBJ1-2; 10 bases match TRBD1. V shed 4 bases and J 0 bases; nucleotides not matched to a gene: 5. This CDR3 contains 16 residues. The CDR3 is CASSSLGQGANYGYTF. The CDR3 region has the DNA TGTGCCAGCAGTTCCTTAGGACAGGGGGCTAACTATGGCTACACCTTC.

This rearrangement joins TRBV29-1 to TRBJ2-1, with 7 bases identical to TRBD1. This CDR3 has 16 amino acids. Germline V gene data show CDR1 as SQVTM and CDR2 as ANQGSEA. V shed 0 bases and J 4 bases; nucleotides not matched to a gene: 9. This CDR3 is CSVEDEGDRLYNEQFF. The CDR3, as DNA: TGCAGCGTTGAAGATGAGGGGGACAGACTGTACAATGAGCAGTTCTTC.